The TCR beta chain described here comes from a study of shared clonotypes between healthy human individuals. A note on this clone: Its antigen is currently unknown.

Overall study findings and caveats: Naive subsets typically showed greater estimated richness than memory subsets. Clonotypes shared by all four donors outscored non-shared clonotypes in generation probability.

The CDR3 is 15 residues long. The germline gives CDR1 SGHVS, CDR2 FNYEAQ. V was clipped by 1 base and J by 1 base, with 10 bases between them. The input for sorted-subset replicate PCRs was 150 to 200 ng DNA, about 29,000 T cell genomes. Some clones are missing from TCRdb's copy, which holds only in-frame ones; the method was immunoSEQ multiplex PCR. The sample consists of over 2 million clones, 85% to 95% of them appearing once. The chain employs TRBV7-6 and TRBJ2-5; D is unclear. The sample consisted of naive CD4+ T cells sorted from blood. Sample subset: CD45RA+ positively selected. The receptor was isolated from a man in his late teens or twenties in good health. This chain's CDR3 is CASSLEGRPQETQYF. The DNA for the CDR3 is TGTGCCAGCAGCTTAGAAGGACGGCCCCAAGAGACCCAGTACTTC.